A single sample is the source of the 11 T cell receptor beta chains below, sequenced in a study of blood T cells in healthy people across ages. PCR was performed a second time for about 7 to 11 cycles using a sample-barcoded 5' primer and a J-beta primer mix. TCRdb reprocessed the 5' RACE reads with MiXCR, giving one entry per CDR3 protein. The repertoire includes about 720,000 distinct CDR3 sequences, 20% to 25% of them detected once, and under 4% sits in the top ten. A further study also used this sample, focusing on T cells of mothers and their children.

Sequencing was carried out using blood. The source of these receptors is a boy between 10 and 17 years old in good health.

At least ten counts were recorded for this clonotype. The chain employs TRBV11-2 and TRBJ2-1, with 11 bases identical to TRBD2. J was trimmed by 12 bases and V by 5 bases; bases with no gene match: 15. The length of the CDR3 is 16 residues. Germline CDR1 is SGHAT and CDR2 is FQNNGV. The DNA of the CDR3 is TGTGCCAGCAGCCCAACTCATAGCGGGAGGGCTCGTGCGCAGTTCTTC. Its translation: CASSPTHSGRARAQFF.

The chain has TRBV19 and TRBJ2-1; the D gene is possibly TRBD2 (5 bases). CDR3 length: 17 amino acids. V was clipped by 6 bases and J by 4 bases, with 22 bases between them. Germline loops: CDR1 LNHDA, CDR2 SQIVND (reference sequence). CDR3 loop: CASSLIKLAGGYNEQFF. The CDR3 DNA reads as TGTGCCAGTAGCCTAATTAAATTAGCCGGCGGGTACAATGAGCAGTTCTTC.

This clonotype came up a few times. The CDR3 here is CASSLGAATNEQYF. The DNA for the CDR3 is TGTGCCAGCAGCTTAGGGGCAGCTACCAACGAGCAGTACTTC. The rearrangement links TRBV7-2 to TRBJ2-7; D is ambiguous. V lost 1 base to trimming and J lost 5 bases, with 12 bases between them. Germline values: CDR1 SGHTA, CDR2 FQGNSA. This CDR3 has 14 amino acids.

There are a few counts of this clonotype. The chain uses TRBV28 and TRBJ2-5, with a possible D match to TRBD1 (6 bases). The J call is in doubt because the DNA end fits TRBJ2-7 better. CDR3 length: 16 amino acids. Germline V gene sequence: CDR1 MDHEN, CDR2 SYDVKM. Here the CDR3 reads CASSFMTGTQVYEQYF. In DNA, the CDR3 is TGTGCCAGCAGTTTCATGACAGGAACCCAGGTTTACGAGCAGTACTTC.

The rearrangement uses TRBV29-1 and TRBJ2-1; 9 bases are shared with TRBD1. The V gene end was trimmed by 7 bases and the J gene end by 3 bases; junction bases not matched to a gene: 7. The CDR3 has 14 residues. Germline V gene data show CDR1 as SQVTM and CDR2 as ANQGSEA. The CDR3 protein is CSADDRGGYNEQFF. The DNA for the CDR3 is TGCAGCGCAGACGACAGGGGGGGCTACAATGAGCAGTTCTTC.

The V and J genes are TRBV7-8 and TRBJ2-7; 7 positions agree with TRBD2. Looked up from germline, CDR1 is SGHVS and CDR2 is FQNEAQ. J gave up 3 bases and V 4 bases, and 18 bases lay outside the gene matches. The length of the CDR3 is 18 residues. The CDR3 sequence is CASSSVWPSSGFLYEQYF. The CDR3, as DNA: TGTGCCAGCAGCTCCGTATGGCCCTCTAGCGGATTCCTCTACGAGCAGTACTTC.

This clonotype was counted only a few times. CDR3 amino acids: CSVVPGTGNEKLFF. In DNA form, the CDR3 reads TGCAGCGTTGTTCCCGGGACGGGAAATGAAAAACTGTTTTTT. The chain recombines TRBV29-1 with TRBJ1-4; tentative D call: TRBD1 (5 bases). Trimming removed 4 bases from V and 5 bases from J, with 14 bases in between. The CDR3 has 14 residues. CDR1 and CDR2 from the germline V gene are SQVTM and ANQGSEA.

J is TRBJ1-1 and V is TRBV29-1; unclear D gene. This CDR3 region has 12 residues. CDR1 is SQVTM, CDR2 ANQGSEA, per germline. Trimming removed 3 bases at V and 8 bases at J, with 13 bases between. The CDR3 loop reads CSVDGEVSEAFF. Here the CDR3 DNA reads TGCAGCGTTGATGGCGAGGTCTCGGAAGCTTTCTTT.

This clonotype was seen only a few times. This chain connects TRBV5-1 to TRBJ1-2, with D uncertain. Trimming took off 4 bases at V and 5 bases at J, with 21 bases between the two ends. The CDR3 totals 16 residues. The germline gives CDR1 SGHRS, CDR2 YFSETQ. For the CDR3, the DNA is TGCGCCAGCAGCCCGTTCGAGCCAAAGCCACCTTATGGCTACACCTTC. Protein sequence: CASSPFEPKPPYGYTF.

This chain uses TRBV21-1 with TRBJ2-7. TRBV21-1 is a listed pseudogene. The CDR3 contains 12 residues. CDR3 sequence reads: CASSKALNEQYF. The CDR3 DNA is TGTGCCAGCAGCAAAGCGCTTAACGAGCAGTACTTC.

The chain recombines TRBV5-1 with TRBJ2-7; perhaps TRBD1 as D (5 bases). Germline assignment: CDR1 SGHRS and CDR2 YFSETQ. The CDR3 is 15 amino acids. Trimming took off 3 bases at V and 0 bases at J, with 13 bases between the two ends. The CDR3 protein is CASSWQGGPSYEQYF. CDR3 DNA sequence: TGCGCCAGCAGCTGGCAGGGTGGGCCCTCCTACGAGCAGTACTTC.